This T cell receptor (beta chain) was retrieved from a study of T cells in tuberculosis. Profiling relied on immunoSEQ multiplex PCR, and the TCRdb table lists in-frame clones only, not all of them. The sample lists tens of thousands of clones; 92% were seen once. Indicated time point: new active TB diagnosis, blood taken before or within 7 days of starting treatment. CDR3 length: 13 residues. Germline CDR1 and CDR2: MNHEY and SMNVEV (reference sequence). Trimming stripped 6 bases from V and 4 bases from J, with 12 bases between. The source material was PBMCs, sampled at tuberculosis diagnosis. The source is an adult with tuberculosis. Some clones in this sample may be carry-over from other donors' samples. The rearrangement uses TRBV27 and TRBJ2-5; possibly TRBD1 for D (6 bases). The CDR3 bases are TGTGCCAGCAGACCGACAGGCGGAGAGACCCAGTACTTC. The encoded protein is CASRPTGGETQYF.